This T cell receptor beta chain came from a study of T cell responses to AZD1222 COVID-19 vaccine (dated by TCRdb to the early 2020s). With regard to the full study: AZD1222 recipients with second doses at about 4 weeks or about 12 weeks were pooled, because spike-specific TCR depth and breadth did not differ between schedules. Trial participants were enrolled by age into 18-55, 56-69 and 70-plus year subgroups, with approximately 160, 26 and 62 TCR-sequenced participants respectively. TCR sequencing was performed for some 250 trial participants, of whom some 200 were given two doses of AZD1222 and approximately 25 were given two doses of MenACWY control vaccine.

The CDR1 and CDR2 encoded by the germline V gene are LGHNT and FRNRAP. Here V drops 1 base and J drops 6 bases, and the junction holds 8 bases not matched to any gene. Reading from cysteine to phenylalanine, the CDR3 counts 15 amino acids. The read is trimmed to its CDR3 DNA, 45 bases read in frame from base 1. Taken with the paper, the label for time point translates to: baseline before first vaccination. Vaccinee samples were obtained from the UK trials COV001 and COV002, which included a single-blind randomized controlled phase 2/3 trial of AZD1222 (ChAdOx1 nCoV-19) in healthy adults. For TCRbeta chain sequencing, PBMC samples were collected from trial participants at day 0 and at day 28 after the second dose. The CDR3 regions of human TCRbeta chains were analyzed by immunosequencing. On the authors' methods: TCRs in the repertoires were compared against a reference library of SARS-CoV-2-specific TCRs that had been generated with the MIRA antigen-specificity platform. Breadth was defined as the fraction of unique TCRs that were SARS-CoV-2-associated. Depth was defined as the fraction of total T cells that were SARS-CoV-2-associated. Each spike-specific TCR was assigned to its reactive spike region and to a CD4 or CD8 class using the MIRA data. Log10-transformed breadth and depth values were compared by one-way ANOVA with Sidak's multiple comparisons tests. TCRdb carries this immuneACCESS record with in-frame sequences only. Its versions omit some clonotypes, under half of them owing to an unresolved V gene in the studies checked, with the rest unexplained. That table gives V, J and clone size, and the DNA gave D and trimming. The sample table shows 150,000 to 180,000 clones, and 88% are seen once. Approximately 3.1% of the sample comes from the top ten.

For this clone: Its antigen target is currently unknown. Base qualities were left out, and no much larger clone turns up one base away.

Broader findings and caveats from the paper: In the small 56-69-year group, the increase in depth fell short of significance, most likely because of low power. Epitopes outside the regions mutated in the B.1.351 and B.1.1.7 variants were reportedly recognized by nearly half of the unique spike-specific TCRs. The whole spike protein was spanned by vaccine-associated CD4 TCRs, and dominant responses were seen in regions 160-218 and 743-854. Participants were mostly white British and included more females than males, and it was suggested by the authors that clonal diversity may have been underestimated. Spike-specific TCR breadth and depth rose significantly after two AZD1222 doses compared with day 0 and with MenACWY recipients. Conclusions about previously exposed vaccinees are limited because only five to seven AZD1222 recipients were SARS-CoV-2 seropositive at baseline. Because no samples from the day 14 peak response were available, repertoires could be characterized only after the peak T cell response.

The starting material was peripheral blood, obtained on day 0 of AZD1222 vaccination. This receptor was taken from an adult in good health. The rearranged segments are TRBV12-5 and TRBJ1-2, with 7 bases aligning to TRBD1. The DNA reads as follows: TGTGCTAGTGGTTTGGGATTACAGGGGTCTCATGGCTACACCTTC. This gives the protein CASGLGLQGSHGYTF.